Presented here are 28 T cell receptor beta chains from one specimen sequenced in a study of T cells in Graves' hyperthyroidism and ophthalmopathy. Amplification targeted TCR beta CDR3 regions from RNA transcripts. The TCR CDR3 first-round RT-PCR relied on the HTBI primer set. TCRdb called the multiplex PCR reads again in MiXCR, with one record for every CDR3 protein. This table holds approximately 330,000 distinct CDR3 sequences, 15% to 20% found once. The sequenced sample consisted of blood. The origin of the receptors is a woman in her forties or fifties with Graves' hyperthyroidism.

There are many counts of this clonotype. V usage is TRBV6-1 and J usage is TRBJ1-1; the D gene is possibly TRBD1 (5 bases). Trimming removed 6 bases at V and 4 bases at J, with 12 bases between. Germline CDR1 reads MNHNS; CDR2 reads SASEGT. CDR3 length equals 13 residues. CDR3 in DNA: TGTGCCAGCAGAAGTGCTGGGGGCACTGAAGCTTTCTTT. This translates into CASRSAGGTEAFF.

CDR3 protein: CATSRVRGLETQYF. CDR3 sequence (DNA): TGTGCCACCAGCAGAGTTCGGGGTTTGGAGACCCAGTACTTC. The rearrangement uses TRBV15 and TRBJ2-5; possible D gene TRBD2, 5 bases. Germline V gene lookup returns CDR1 LNHNV and CDR2 YYDKDF (reference sequence). The CDR3 has 14 amino acids. V lost 1 base, J lost 5 bases, and 11 bases lay in between.

This clonotype was observed at least ten times. The chain couples TRBV28 to TRBJ2-3, with D perhaps matching TRBD2 (6 bases). Germline lookup yields CDR1 MDHEN and CDR2 SYDVKM. The V and J ends lost 7 bases and 9 bases respectively, with 17 bases between them. CDR3 length: 13 residues. CDR3 DNA sequence: TGTGCCAGCACTAACGGGAGAGAAAAGACGCAGTATTTT. Its protein is CASTNGREKTQYF.

The chain joins TRBV27 to TRBJ2-1; the D call may be TRBD1 or TRBD2 (5 bases each). Trimming stripped 5 bases from V and 4 bases from J, with 21 bases between. The CDR3 is 17 amino acids. Germline lookup yields CDR1 MNHEY and CDR2 SMNVEV (reference sequence). For the CDR3, the DNA is TGTGCCAGCAGTCGAAGCGGACAAGGGGATTCATACAATGAGCAGTTCTTC. Translated: CASSRSGQGDSYNEQFF.

This clonotype occurred many times. This sequence joins TRBV6-1 and TRBJ1-1, with 7 bases aligning to TRBD1. The CDR3 is 15 residues long. Trimming took 5 bases from V and 1 from J; bases not matched to a gene: 7. Germline lookup yields CDR1 MNHNS and CDR2 SASEGT. CDR3 nucleotides: TGTGCCAGCAGTTTCAAGACAGGGCCGAACACTGAAGCTTTCTTT. Residues: CASSFKTGPNTEAFF.

The chain is built from TRBV6-1 and TRBJ1-2; D remains unclear. Germline CDR1 reads MNHNS; CDR2 reads SASEGT. The CDR3 is made up of 12 amino acids. Deletions cut 6 bases from V and 2 bases from J, with 7 bases between. CDR3 loop: CASRIDNYGYTF. The CDR3, as DNA: TGTGCCAGCAGAATAGACAACTATGGCTACACCTTC.

The V and J genes are TRBV19 and TRBJ1-1; tentative D call: TRBD1 (6 bases). Per the germline V gene, CDR1 is LNHDA and CDR2 is SQIVND (reference sequence). Trimming cost V 5 bases and J 7 bases, with 14 bases left between them. CDR3 size: 13 residues. The DNA for the CDR3 is TGTGCCAGTAGTGCGCCAGGGGAGGGTGAAGCTTTCTTT. Translating gives CASSAPGEGEAFF. Together with reference TRBV19 and TRBJ1-1, the CDR3 gives the full variable domain: DGGITQSPKYLFRKEGQNVTLSCEQNLNHDAMYWYRQDPGQGLRLIYYSQIVNDFQKGDIAEGYSVSREKKESFPLTVTSAQKNPTAFYLCASSAPGEGEAFFGQGTRLTVV.

This clonotype was detected only a few times. V gene TRBV27 combines with J gene TRBJ1-1, with D hard to call. This CDR3 is 15 amino acids long. V shed 3 bases and J shed 0 bases, with 11 bases lying between them. Germline-derived CDR1 and CDR2 are MNHEY and SMNVEV (reference sequence). CDR3 amino acids: CASSFGPGMNTEAFF. CDR3 in DNA: TGTGCCAGCAGTTTTGGGCCGGGCATGAACACTGAAGCTTTCTTT.

This clonotype was detected a few times. This chain uses TRBV4-1 with TRBJ2-1, with a tentative D call TRBD2 (6 bases). Per germline, CDR1 MGHRA and CDR2 YSYEKL. The CDR3 is 16 residues long. V lost 4 bases and J 6 bases, leaving 19 bases between the germline ends. DNA for the CDR3: TGCGCCAGCAGCCTTAGAGCACGGGAGCCATCCAATGAGCAGTTCTTC. It specifies CASSLRAREPSNEQFF.

This clonotype was seen only a few times. The chain is built from TRBV6-2 or TRBV6-3 and TRBJ2-7; unclear D gene. Germline CDR1 is MNHEY and CDR2 is SVGEGT. The CDR3 extends over 11 amino acids. V was trimmed by 10 bases and J by 3 bases, leaving 10 bases between them. The CDR3 sequence: CATSNLYEQYV. CDR3 nucleotide sequence: TGTGCCACCTCGAACCTCTACGAGCAGTACGTC.

This clonotype was seen at least ten times. CDR3 in DNA: TGTGCCAGCTCACCTTTTTTCGGACAGGCCGGCCAAGAGACCCAGTACTTC. This translates into CASSPFFGQAGQETQYF. The chain employs TRBV18 and TRBJ2-5, with 7 bases aligning to TRBD1. The CDR3 covers 17 residues. The germline CDR1 and CDR2 sequences are KGHSH and LQKENI. J gave up 1 base and V 3 bases, and 11 bases lay outside the gene matches.

This clonotype was counted at least ten times. The gene calls are TRBV5-1 and TRBJ2-1; weak D call: TRBD2 (6 bases). The germline V gene has CDR1 SGHRS and CDR2 YFSETQ. Trimming left V 4 bases short and J 8 bases short, with 13 bases between. This CDR3 spans 13 amino acids. The CDR3 region is CASSLGLPDEQFF. CDR3 sequence (DNA): TGCGCCAGCAGCCTGGGACTGCCCGATGAGCAGTTCTTC. Based on the CDR3 plus reference TRBV5-1 and TRBJ2-1, the full variable domain is KAGVTQTPRYLIKTRGQQVTLSCSPISGHRSVSWYQQTPGQGLQFLFEYFSETQRNKGNFPGRFSGRQFSNSRSEMNVSTLELGDSALYLCASSLGLPDEQFFGPGTRLTVL.

This clonotype came up a few times. The chain combines TRBV20-1 with TRBJ2-1; D may be TRBD2 (6 bases). Germline V gene lookup returns CDR1 DFQATT and CDR2 SNEGSKA (reference sequence). The V end was cut by 0 bases, the J end by 3 bases, with 9 bases between. The CDR3 consists of 14 residues. The CDR3: CSARDSGLYNEQFF. In nucleotides, the CDR3 is TGCAGTGCTAGAGATAGCGGCCTCTACAATGAGCAGTTCTTC.

This clonotype came up many times. The rearrangement uses TRBV6-1 and TRBJ2-7; weak D call: TRBD1 (6 bases). From germline, CDR1 is MNHNS and CDR2 SASEGT. The CDR3 totals 15 residues. V shed 3 bases and J shed 1 base, with 13 bases lying between them. The CDR3 sequence: CASSDPRDTSYEQYF. The CDR3, as DNA: TGTGCCAGCAGTGATCCCCGGGACACATCCTACGAGCAGTACTTC.

This clonotype appeared many times. V usage is TRBV11-2 and J usage is TRBJ1-1; tentative D call: TRBD1 (5 bases). CDR1 is SGHAT, CDR2 FQNNGV, per germline. This CDR3 region has 17 residues. Deletions cut 6 bases from V and 1 base from J, with 21 bases between. CDR3 coding DNA: TGTGCCAGCAGGACGAATGATCACACAGGCACGAACACTGAAGCTTTCTTT. Protein: CASRTNDHTGTNTEAFF.

The table lists this clonotype with many counts. The rearrangement joins TRBV27 to TRBJ2-1; D is uncertain. V lost 2 bases and J lost 3, with 8 bases in between. Germline assignment: CDR1 MNHEY and CDR2 SMNVEV (reference sequence). The CDR3 loop spans 14 amino acids. CDR3 nucleotides: TGTGCCAGCAGTTTACTTCTCAGCTACAATGAGCAGTTCTTC. It encodes CASSLLLSYNEQFF.

In this sample, this clonotype turned up a few times. The chain couples TRBV6-2 or TRBV6-3 to TRBJ2-1, with D maybe TRBD2 (6 bases). Trimming removed 8 bases at V and 0 bases at J, with 14 bases between. CDR3 length equals 15 residues. Germline assignment: CDR1 MNHEY and CDR2 SVGEGT. The CDR3 sequence is CASSERGYSYNEQFF. The CDR3 DNA sequence: TGTGCCAGCTCCGAACGGGGGTACTCCTACAATGAGCAGTTCTTC.

This chain joins TRBV28 and TRBJ2-1; no clear D. V dropped 2 bases and J dropped 7 bases, with 15 bases sitting between them. Germline V lookup: CDR1 MDHEN, CDR2 SYDVKM. CDR3 size: 15 residues. This CDR3 reads CASSLTGSAVNEQFF. The CDR3 nucleotides read TGTGCCAGCAGTTTAACCGGGTCCGCTGTTAATGAGCAGTTCTTC.

As to this clonotype: A single base separates this from a much larger clone, so it may be a read error. The J gene is TRBJ2-1, the V gene TRBV5-1, with D possibly being TRBD1 (5 bases). The CDR3 runs to 15 residues. CDR1 is SGHRS, CDR2 YFSETQ, per germline. The CDR3 loop reads CASSFEGVSYNERFF. In nucleotides, the CDR3 is TGCGCCAGCAGCTTTGAAGGGGTTAGCTACAATGAGCGGTTCTTC.

At least ten counts were recorded for this clonotype. V gene TRBV2 combines with J gene TRBJ2-7; the match to TRBD1 covers 10 bases. Germline loops: CDR1 SNHLY, CDR2 FYNNEI. This CDR3 has 13 residues. V dropped 6 bases and J dropped 5; count of bases not matched to a gene: 4. CDR3 sequence: CASRRTGGNEQYF. As DNA, the CDR3 is TGTGCCAGCAGGAGGACAGGGGGAAACGAGCAGTACTTC.

This clonotype was seen ten or more times. This chain links TRBV20-1 with TRBJ1-1; tentatively, D is TRBD1 (6 bases). V was shortened by 6 bases and J by 2 bases, with 19 bases between the two germline ends. Per germline, CDR1 DFQATT and CDR2 SNEGSKA (reference sequence). The CDR3 loop spans 15 amino acids. This chain's CDR3 is CSAPALTGTNTEAFF. DNA of the CDR3: TGCAGTGCCCCCGCCCTTACAGGGACAAACACTGAAGCTTTCTTT.

The sample holds many counts of this clonotype. One end of the junction varies from germline; a read error may be responsible. The chain is built from TRBV5-1 and TRBJ1-1; D perhaps matches TRBD1 (6 bases). The CDR3 length is 14 residues. Looked up from germline, CDR1 is SGHRS and CDR2 is YFSETQ. CDR3 DNA sequence: TGTGCCAGCAGTCGAACAGGGTTGAACACTGAAGCTTTCTTT. It is translated as CASSRTGLNTEAFF.

This clonotype was detected ten times or more. The gene calls are TRBV28 and TRBJ1-5; D gene uncertain. The CDR3 covers 15 residues. Trimming left V 6 bases short and J 2 bases short, with 14 bases between. Germline V gene lookup returns CDR1 MDHEN and CDR2 SYDVKM. In DNA form, the CDR3 reads TGTGCCAGCAGCACCATCGGACGCGGCAATCAGCCCCAGCATTTT. It specifies CASSTIGRGNQPQHF. The whole variable domain, remainder taken from reference TRBV28 and TRBJ1-5, is DVKVTQSSRYLVKRTGEKVFLECVQDMDHENMFWYRQDPGLGLRLIYFSYDVKMKEKGDIPEGYSVSREKKERFSLILESASTNQTSMYLCASSTIGRGNQPQHFGDGTRLSIL.

The CDR3 nucleotides are TGCAGTGCTAGACCTGGACTGAACACCGGGGAGCTGTTTTTT. Translated: CSARPGLNTGELFF. The V call is TRBV20-1, the J call TRBJ2-2; D might be TRBD2 (5 bases). In germline, CDR1 is DFQATT, CDR2 SNEGSKA (reference sequence). Trimming cost V 2 bases and J 1 base, with 8 bases left between them. This CDR3 region has 14 residues.

This clonotype was seen many times. The J gene is TRBJ1-2, the V gene TRBV12-3 or TRBV12-4, with 11 bases lining up with TRBD1. The V and J ends lost 5 bases and 7 bases, in that order; junction bases with no gene match: 6. This CDR3 is built from 14 residues. This chain's CDR3 is CASSPGQGARGYTF. The CDR3 bases are TGTGCCAGCAGTCCCGGACAGGGGGCTCGTGGCTACACCTTC.

This clonotype was seen many times. This chain joins TRBV20-1 and TRBJ1-2; tentative D call: TRBD1 (6 bases). Trimming shortened V by 5 bases and J by 4 bases, and 14 bases separated the two germline ends. The CDR3 totals 13 residues. Germline V CDR1 and CDR2: DFQATT, SNEGSKA (reference sequence). DNA of the CDR3: TGCAGTGCTCGGACAGACCTGTTCTATGGCTACACCTTC. Amino acids: CSARTDLFYGYTF.

This clonotype was seen ten or more times. V is TRBV3-1 and J is TRBJ1-6, with D unresolved. Germline CDR1 is LGHDT and CDR2 is YNNKEL (reference sequence). The CDR3 is 12 amino acids. V lost 1 base and J lost 7, with 2 bases in between. CDR3 nucleotide sequence: TGTGCCAGCAGCCAAGCAAATTCACCCCTCCACTTT. It yields the protein CASSQANSPLHF.

This clonotype has more than one count but fewer than ten. The chain joins TRBV25-1 to TRBJ2-7, with D uncertain. The CDR3 has 16 amino acids. Trimming took off 1 base at V and 0 bases at J, with 13 bases between the two ends. The V gene's germline CDR1 is MGHDK and CDR2 SYGVNS. CDR3 sequence reads: CASSEWFWRSSYEQYF. The CDR3 region has the DNA TGTGCCAGCAGTGAATGGTTCTGGCGGAGCTCCTACGAGCAGTACTTC.